This entry lists 30 T cell receptor beta chains sequenced from one sample in a study of regulatory T cells in long-lasting Graves disease. CDR3 regions were amplified by Arm-PCR using iRepertoire HTBI primers to build TCR beta libraries. Via MiXCR, TCRdb re-called the multiplex PCR reads, giving one row per CDR3 protein. The sample lists about 440,000 distinct CDR3 sequences, more than 13% seen once, with around 15% in the top ten. The time point: newly diagnosed GD, antithyroid drugs for less than 3 months. The TCR library was prepared using RNA isolated from PBMCs. These data were also reused for a study on T cells in Graves' hyperthyroidism and ophthalmopathy.

Sequenced here: peripheral blood mononuclear cells (PBMCs), sampled at new diagnosis, from a patient treated with antithyroid drugs. These TCRs come from a woman aged 25-40 years with Graves disease.

V gene TRBV27 combines with J gene TRBJ2-7; D gene uncertain. Trimming pared 6 bases from V and 1 base from J, leaving 13 bases between. Germline V gene sequence: CDR1 MNHEY, CDR2 SMNVEV (reference sequence). The CDR3 consists of 14 residues. CDR3 in amino acids: CASSLQAGSYEQYF. The DNA of the CDR3 is TGTGCCAGCAGCCTCCAGGCCGGGTCCTACGAGCAGTACTTC.

The chain uses TRBV5-1 and TRBJ2-3; the D gene could be TRBD1 or TRBD2 (6 bases each). Germline CDR1 SGHRS, CDR2 YFSETQ. The length of the CDR3 is 17 residues. Trimming pared 1 base from V and 5 bases from J, leaving 20 bases between. The CDR3 is CASSLYLGGRDGDTQYF. DNA of the CDR3: TGCGCCAGCAGCTTGTACTTAGGGGGGCGGGATGGAGATACGCAGTATTTT.

Turning to this clonotype: Being one base from a much bigger clone, this may be a read error. The rearrangement links TRBV13 to TRBJ2-3; 8 bases match TRBD2. CDR3 length: 15 amino acids. Looked up from germline, CDR1 is PRHDT and CDR2 is FYEKMQ (reference sequence). CDR3 sequence: CASSLPGLGFDTRYF. Written as DNA, the CDR3 is TGTGCCAGCAGCTTACCGGGACTAGGTTTTGATACGCGGTATTTT.

This clonotype was seen a few times. This sequence joins TRBV11-3 and TRBJ2-2; a weak D match, TRBD2 (6 bases). The V gene lost 3 bases and the J gene lost 6 bases, with 14 bases spanning the gap. Germline V lookup: CDR1 SGHNT, CDR2 YENEEA. The CDR3 covers 15 residues. The CDR3 region is CASSFLTSGAGELFF. The CDR3 DNA is TGTGCCAGCAGCTTCCTGACTAGTGGAGCCGGGGAGCTGTTTTTT.

A few counts support this clonotype. A far larger clone is just one base off, so this is likely a read error. The chain combines TRBV12-3 or TRBV12-4 with TRBJ2-1; D may be TRBD1 (6 bases). Trimming stripped 5 bases from V and 10 bases from J, with 24 bases between. CDR3 length equals 16 residues. The CDR3 loop is CASSEIGDTSSYEQFF. The DNA for the CDR3 is TGTGCCAGCAGTGAGATTGGGGACACGAGCTCCTACGAGCAGTTCTTC.

Note on this clonotype: A far larger clone is a single base away, which makes a read error likely. V and J are TRBV10-3 and TRBJ2-2, with D hard to call. This CDR3 contains 14 residues. V shed 5 bases and J shed 6 bases, with 13 bases lying between them. Per germline, CDR1 ENHRY and CDR2 SYGVKD. The CDR3 nucleotides read TGTGCCATCAGTCCTCTGAGCGCAGCCGGGGAGCTGTTTTTT. Its translation: CAISPLSAAGELFF.

Details on this clonotype: A much larger clone lies one base from this, so it may be a read error. This likely comes from a read error, as the CDR3 has no conserved phenylalanine or tryptophan at its end. The chain uses TRBV9 and TRBJ2-7; 16 nucleotides agree with TRBD2. Per germline, CDR1 SGDLS and CDR2 YYNGEE. The CDR3 length is 17 residues. V shed 4 bases, J shed 3 bases, and the junction held 7 bases outside the gene matches. The CDR3 nucleotides are TGTGCCAGCAGCCCTGGGACTAGCGGGAGGGCCGTCTACGAGCAGTACTCC. Translated: CASSPGTSGRAVYEQYS.

This clonotype was found many times. V is TRBV18 and J is TRBJ2-3; 8 bases are shared with TRBD1. V lost 5 bases and J lost 0; bases outside the gene matches: 4. CDR1 and CDR2 from the germline V gene are KGHSH and LQKENI. This CDR3 is 15 amino acids long. This CDR3 reads CASSSGTGSTDTQYF. The DNA of the CDR3 is TGTGCCAGCTCATCCGGGACAGGCAGCACAGATACGCAGTATTTT.

In this sample, this clonotype turned up many times. The chain links TRBV20-1 to TRBJ2-3, with TRBD2 matching 9 bases. Per the germline V gene, CDR1 is DFQATT and CDR2 is SNEGSKA (reference sequence). Unmatched junction bases numbered 4, after V lost 3 bases and J lost 0 bases. This CDR3 spans 15 amino acids. CDR3 coding DNA: TGCAGTGCTAGTGTCCTAGCGGGAAGCACAGATACGCAGTATTTT. It yields the protein CSASVLAGSTDTQYF.

This rearrangement joins TRBV6-1 to TRBJ2-7, with 9 bases matching TRBD1. The germline gives CDR1 MNHNS, CDR2 SASEGT. With V trimmed by 7 bases and J by 4 bases, 11 bases remained unmatched. This CDR3 has 15 amino acids. The CDR3 region has the DNA TGTGCCAGCACCGAAACCCCGGGACAGGGATACGAGCAGTACTTC. Protein sequence: CASTETPGQGYEQYF.

This rearrangement joins TRBV4-1 to TRBJ1-2; D is possibly TRBD1 (6 bases). Germline V gene lookup returns CDR1 MGHRA and CDR2 YSYEKL. The CDR3 covers 14 residues. The ends were cut back, 1 base at V and 6 bases at J, with 12 bases in the middle. CDR3 amino acids: CASSQVSGADGYTF. CDR3 sequence (DNA): TGCGCCAGCAGCCAAGTATCAGGGGCTGATGGCTACACCTTC.

A few counts support this clonotype. The gene calls are TRBV5-6 and TRBJ1-1; D remains unclear. CDR1 and CDR2 (germline): SGHDT, YYEEEE. The CDR3 is 16 residues long. V lost 4 bases, J lost 0 bases, and 16 bases lay in between. CDR3 DNA sequence: TGTGCCAGCAGCCGTTTCGGGGAGGATATGAACACTGAAGCTTTCTTT. Amino acid sequence: CASSRFGEDMNTEAFF.

This clonotype appeared many times. The J gene is TRBJ2-7, the V gene TRBV5-1; D gene uncertain. Between the trimmed V and J ends, which lost 0 bases and 0 bases, there was a span of 7 bases. CDR3 size: 14 residues. Germline loops: CDR1 SGHRS, CDR2 YFSETQ. In nucleotides, the CDR3 is TGCGCCAGCAGCTTGGGGCCCTTCTCCTACGAGCAGTACTTC. It yields the protein CASSLGPFSYEQYF. Combining the CDR3 with reference TRBV5-1 and TRBJ2-7 gives the whole variable domain KAGVTQTPRYLIKTRGQQVTLSCSPISGHRSVSWYQQTPGQGLQFLFEYFSETQRNKGNFPGRFSGRQFSNSRSEMNVSTLELGDSALYLCASSLGPFSYEQYFGPGTRLTVT.

This clonotype has just a few counts. The V gene is TRBV12-3 or TRBV12-4, the J gene TRBJ2-1, with 7 nucleotides matching TRBD2. The CDR3 contains 14 residues. J was trimmed by 4 bases and V by 7 bases; bases with no gene match: 7. CDR3 protein: CASITWGGYNEQFF. CDR3 DNA: TGTGCCAGCATCACCTGGGGGGGTTACAATGAGCAGTTCTTC.

The gene calls are TRBV2 and TRBJ1-5, with 7 nucleotides matching TRBD1. V was clipped by 5 bases and J by 1 base; unmatched bases: 5. The germline V gene encodes CDR1 SNHLY and CDR2 FYNNEI. The CDR3 runs to 15 residues. The CDR3 nucleotides read TGTGCCAGCAGTCAACCGACAGGGAGCAATCAGCCCCAGCATTTT. This encodes CASSQPTGSNQPQHF.

This clonotype was counted many times. The CDR3 loop is CASSPDRGGPQPQHF. The CDR3 DNA sequence: TGTGCCAGCAGCCCCGACAGGGGGGGGCCTCAGCCCCAGCATTTT. The rearrangement joins TRBV3-1 to TRBJ1-5; 9 bases agree with TRBD1. Germline CDR1 is LGHDT and CDR2 is YNNKEL (reference sequence). J lost 6 bases, V lost 4 bases, and 7 bases had no gene match. CDR3 length equals 15 residues. Looking up the rest from reference TRBV3-1 and TRBJ1-5 gives the full variable domain: DTAVSQTPKYLVTQMGNDKSIKCEQNLGHDTMYWYKQDSKKFLKIMFSYNNKELIINETVPNRFSPKSPDKAHLNLHINSLELGDSAVYFCASSPDRGGPQPQHFGDGTRLSIL.

Regarding this clonotype: A much larger clone differs from this one at a single base, so this may be a read error. This chain links TRBV9 with TRBJ2-3; 7 bases map to TRBD1. Germline CDR1 SGDLS, CDR2 YYNGEE. The CDR3 sequence is 15 residues long. CDR3 sequence: CAGSSTGTRTDTQYF. The CDR3 DNA reads as TGTGCCGGCAGCTCGACAGGGACCCGCACAGATACGCAGTATTTT.

This clonotype was detected only once. A read error is likely, as this CDR3 ends without the conserved phenylalanine or tryptophan. This chain uses TRBV18 with TRBJ2-5; tentatively, D is TRBD1 or TRBD2 (5 bases each). The CDR3 contains 14 residues. Per germline, CDR1 KGHSH and CDR2 LQKENI. V lost 0 bases to trimming and J lost 1 base, with 6 bases between them. CDR3 residues: CASSPPGRQETQYL. In DNA form, the CDR3 reads TGTGCCAGCTCACCACCGGGACGCCAAGAGACCCAGTACTTA.

This clonotype came up many times. The genes are TRBV20-1 and TRBJ2-3; weak D call: TRBD2 (5 bases). The CDR3 runs to 15 residues. Germline values: CDR1 DFQATT, CDR2 SNEGSKA (reference sequence). V was trimmed by 8 bases and J by 0 bases, leaving 18 bases between them. This chain's CDR3 is CSSGFGGFSTDTQYF. The CDR3 bases are TGCAGTTCGGGGTTCGGCGGCTTTAGCACAGATACGCAGTATTTT.

This clonotype has at least ten counts. J is TRBJ2-1 and V is TRBV5-1; D gene unclear. Per the germline V gene, CDR1 is SGHRS and CDR2 is YFSETQ. The CDR3 has 14 residues. With 5 bases removed from V and 3 bases from J, the gap between germline ends came to 12 bases. The CDR3 sequence: CASSSGGRYNEQFF. CDR3 bases: TGCGCCAGCAGTTCGGGTGGGCGCTACAATGAGCAGTTCTTC.

A few counts support this clonotype. A much more abundant neighbour one base away suggests this may be a read error. The rearrangement uses TRBV12-3 or TRBV12-4 and TRBJ2-1, with D possibly TRBD1 on 6 matching bases. The length of the CDR3 is 15 residues. V was shortened by 5 bases and J by 5 bases, with 16 bases between the two germline ends. This chain's CDR3 is CASSNRGRGNNEQFF. The DNA for the CDR3 is TGTGCCAGCAGTAACCGGGGCAGGGGTAACAATGAGCAGTTCTTC.

On this clonotype: It is likely a read error: a sequence one base away is far more abundant. The V call is TRBV20-1, the J call TRBJ2-7; 8 bases fit TRBD2. CDR1 and CDR2 (germline): DFQATT, SNEGSKA (reference sequence). The CDR3 has 16 amino acids. V trimming: 5 bases; J trimming: 7 bases; junction bases outside the gene matches: 19. The CDR3 DNA follows: TGCAGTGCTGGTGAACTAGCGGCGACTTTCGACAATGAGCAGTACTTC. Amino acids: CSAGELAATFDNEQYF.

This clonotype has only a few counts. The chain couples TRBV15 to TRBJ1-6; D is uncertain. The CDR3 totals 14 residues. Trimming left V 6 bases short and J 5 bases short, with 11 bases between. Germline CDR1 reads LNHNV; CDR2 reads YYDKDF (reference sequence). The CDR3 reads CATRDGRNNSPLHF. CDR3 bases: TGTGCCACCAGGGACGGTCGTAATAATTCACCCCTCCACTTT.

This clonotype has ten or more counts. V gene TRBV30 combines with J gene TRBJ2-7; no reliable D call. Trimming took 3 bases from V and 5 from J, leaving 11 bases between them. CDR3 size: 12 residues. Looked up from germline, CDR1 is GTSNPN and CDR2 is SVGIG (reference sequence). CDR3 DNA: TGTGCCTGGAGAGGGTCGGGTAACGAGCAGTACTTC. It yields the protein CAWRGSGNEQYF.

This clonotype occurred many times. The V call is TRBV7-8, the J call TRBJ2-1; 8 bases align to TRBD2. CDR3 length: 17 residues. J lost 4 bases, V lost 0 bases, and 8 bases had no gene match. CDR1 and CDR2 from the germline V gene are SGHVS and FQNEAQ. In nucleotides, the CDR3 is TGTGCCAGCAGCTTAGCGTGGGCTAGCGGGCTATACAATGAGCAGTTCTTC. Encoded protein: CASSLAWASGLYNEQFF.

This clonotype was counted at least ten times. One base away lies a much larger clone, so this may be a sequencing read error. The chain combines TRBV27 with TRBJ2-3; 13 nucleotides line up with TRBD2. Losses at the gene ends were 5 bases for V and 2 bases for J; bases not matched to a gene: 4. The CDR3 has 16 amino acids. Germline-derived CDR1 and CDR2 are MNHEY and SMNVEV (reference sequence). CDR3 residues: CASSLLAGGPTDTQYF. As DNA, the CDR3 is TGTGCCAGCAGTCTACTAGCGGGAGGGCCCACAGATACGCAGTATTTT.

V gene TRBV19 combines with J gene TRBJ1-1; 8 positions agree with TRBD1. V gave up 3 bases and J gave up 5 bases; unmatched junction bases: 5. The CDR3 has 14 amino acids. CDR1 LNHDA and CDR2 SQIVND come from the germline V gene (reference sequence). CDR3 DNA: TGTGCCAGTAGTATTCAGGGGGCGGGAACTGAAGCTTTCTTT. Encoded protein: CASSIQGAGTEAFF.

As DNA, the CDR3 is TGTGCCACCAGCAGAGATCTGGCAGGGACCTCTGGAAACACCATATATTTT. This sequence encodes CATSRDLAGTSGNTIYF. The V gene is TRBV15, the J gene TRBJ1-3, with D tentatively TRBD1 (5 bases). V dropped 0 bases and J dropped 0 bases, with 12 bases sitting between them. This CDR3 comprises 17 residues. From germline, CDR1 is LNHNV and CDR2 YYDKDF (reference sequence).

Concerning this clonotype: Being one base from a much bigger clone, this may be a read error. The rearrangement joins TRBV30 to TRBJ2-5; D may be TRBD2 (5 bases). Trimming took off 5 bases at V and 5 bases at J, with 18 bases between the two ends. This CDR3 is built from 14 residues. Germline CDR1 is GTSNPN and CDR2 is SVGIG (reference sequence). The CDR3 loop is CAWDRGHLGETQYF. The CDR3 nucleotides read TGTGCCTGGGATCGCGGGCACCTGGGGGAGACCCAGTACTTC. Based on the CDR3 plus reference TRBV30 and TRBJ2-5, the full variable domain is SQTIHQWPATLVQPVGSPLSLECTVEGTSNPNLYWYRQAAGRGLQLLFYSVGIGQISSEVPQNLSASRPQDRQFILSSKKLLLSDSGFYLCAWDRGHLGETQYFGPGTRLLVL.

This clonotype was seen at least ten times. V usage is TRBV7-6 and J usage is TRBJ2-1, with 13 bases lining up with TRBD2. This CDR3 spans 16 amino acids. J lost 7 bases, V lost 2 bases, and 5 bases had no gene match. The germline V gene encodes CDR1 SGHVS and CDR2 FNYEAQ. The CDR3 protein is CASSLIGGLAGNEQFF. DNA for the CDR3: TGTGCCAGCAGCTTAATCGGGGGACTAGCGGGAAATGAGCAGTTCTTC.